The clone carrying this T cell receptor beta chain was recorded once. The data are from a study of blood T cell repertoires in COVID-19. The method was immunoSEQ multiplex PCR; TCRdb's version includes in-frame clones alone and lacks a portion of them. The sample holds about 75,000 clones; about 90% are singletons and the top ten take around 40%. The germline gives CDR1 MNHEY, CDR2 SVGAGI. V lost 6 bases and J 6 bases, leaving 12 bases between the germline ends. This CDR3 has 14 residues. The chain links TRBV6-5 to TRBJ1-6; D is unresolved. Input material: peripheral blood. The TCR comes from a human donor in a cohort sampled during active COVID-19. Here the CDR3 DNA reads TGTGCCAGCAGCTCCGCAGGTCCTAATTCACCCCTCCACTTT. This encodes CASSSAGPNSPLHF.